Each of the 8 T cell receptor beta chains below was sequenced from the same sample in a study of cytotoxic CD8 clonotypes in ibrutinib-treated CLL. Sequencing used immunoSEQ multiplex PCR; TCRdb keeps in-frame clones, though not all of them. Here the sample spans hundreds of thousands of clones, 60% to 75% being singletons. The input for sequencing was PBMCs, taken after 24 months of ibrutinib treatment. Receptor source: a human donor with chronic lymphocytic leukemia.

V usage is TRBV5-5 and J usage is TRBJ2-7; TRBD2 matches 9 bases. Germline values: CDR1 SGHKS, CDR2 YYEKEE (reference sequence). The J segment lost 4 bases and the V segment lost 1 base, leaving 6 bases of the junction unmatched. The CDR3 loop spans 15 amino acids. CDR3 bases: TGTGCCAGCAGCTTGCTTAGCGGGAGTCAATACGAGCAGTACTTC. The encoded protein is CASSLLSGSQYEQYF.

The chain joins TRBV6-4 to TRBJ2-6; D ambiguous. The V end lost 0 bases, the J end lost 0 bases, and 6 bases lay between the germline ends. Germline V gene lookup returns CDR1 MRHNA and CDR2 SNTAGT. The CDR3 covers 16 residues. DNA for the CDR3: TGTGCCAGCAGTGACTCCGAGCACTCTGGGGCCAACGTCCTGACTTTC. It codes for CASSDSEHSGANVLTF.

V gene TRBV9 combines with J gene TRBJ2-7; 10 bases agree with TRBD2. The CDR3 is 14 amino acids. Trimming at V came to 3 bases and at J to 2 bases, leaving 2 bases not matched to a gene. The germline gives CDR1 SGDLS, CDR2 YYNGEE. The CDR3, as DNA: TGTGCCAGCAGCGCGACTAGCGGGCCCTACGAGCAGTACTTC. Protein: CASSATSGPYEQYF. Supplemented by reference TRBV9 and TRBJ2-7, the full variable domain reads DSGVTQTPKHLITATGQRVTLRCSPRSGDLSVYWYQQSLDQGLQFLIQYYNGEERAKGNILERFSAQQFPDLHSELNLSSLELGDSALYFCASSATSGPYEQYFGPGTRLTVT.

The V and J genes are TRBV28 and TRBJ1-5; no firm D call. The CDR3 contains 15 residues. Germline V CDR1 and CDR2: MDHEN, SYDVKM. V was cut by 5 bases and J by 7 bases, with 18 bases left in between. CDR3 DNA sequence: TGTGCCAGCAGTGGCCACCGGGCAGTGGGACAGCCCCAGCATTTT. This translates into CASSGHRAVGQPQHF.

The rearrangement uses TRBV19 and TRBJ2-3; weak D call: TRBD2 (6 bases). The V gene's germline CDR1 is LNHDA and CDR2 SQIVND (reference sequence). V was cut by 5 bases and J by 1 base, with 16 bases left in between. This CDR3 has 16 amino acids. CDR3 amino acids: CASSGRLGVGTDTQYF. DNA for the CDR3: TGTGCCAGTAGTGGTCGACTAGGCGTGGGCACAGATACGCAGTATTTT.

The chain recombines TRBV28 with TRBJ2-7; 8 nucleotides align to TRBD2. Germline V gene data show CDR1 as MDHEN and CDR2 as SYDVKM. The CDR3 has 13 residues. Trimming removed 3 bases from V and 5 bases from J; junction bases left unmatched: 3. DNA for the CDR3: TGTGCCAGCAGTTTGAGCGGGAGCGACGAGCAGTACTTC. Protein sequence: CASSLSGSDEQYF.

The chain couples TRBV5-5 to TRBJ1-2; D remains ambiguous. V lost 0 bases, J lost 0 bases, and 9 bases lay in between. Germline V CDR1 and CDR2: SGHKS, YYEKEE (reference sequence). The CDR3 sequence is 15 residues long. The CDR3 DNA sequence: TGTGCCAGCAGCTTGGTCGTAGATCCTAACTATGGCTACACCTTC. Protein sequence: CASSLVVDPNYGYTF.

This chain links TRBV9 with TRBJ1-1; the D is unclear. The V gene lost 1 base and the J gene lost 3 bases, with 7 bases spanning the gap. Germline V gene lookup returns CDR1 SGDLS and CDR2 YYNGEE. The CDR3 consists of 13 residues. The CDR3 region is CASSVRRDTEAFF. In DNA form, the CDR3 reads TGTGCCAGCAGCGTACGACGGGACACTGAAGCTTTCTTT.